This T cell receptor beta chain originates from a study of blood T cells in healthy people across ages. Study-level results: Age showed a roughly linear inverse relationship with TCR beta diversity per million T cells.

It was with a sample-barcoded 5' primer and a J-beta primer mix that a second PCR of about 7 to 12 cycles was run. Every cDNA molecule carried a tag from a template-switch adaptor bearing 12 random nucleotides. From the 5' RACE reads, TCRdb called clonotypes with MiXCR, one entry per CDR3 protein. Here the sample spans 650,000 or so distinct CDR3 sequences, about 51% being singletons. In regard to this clonotype: The antigen remains undetermined. Sequence at one end of the junction differs from germline and may be a read error.

There are 15 residues in the CDR3. CDR1 is KGHSH, CDR2 LQKENI, per germline. The V call is TRBV18, the J call TRBJ1-2; 7 positions match TRBD1. The sequencing sample was made of blood. The receptor was isolated from an elderly woman in good health. The CDR3 spells CAGSPYEGARDGYTF. CDR3 DNA sequence: TGTGCCGGCTCACCTTATGAGGGGGCAAGGGATGGCTACACCTTC.